This T cell receptor (beta chain) was identified in a study of identical twins. Findings of the study overall: Among monozygotic twins, out-of-frame TCR alpha sharing exceeded what models predicted.

Template switching added a universal primer site; cDNA carried unique molecular identifiers. TCRdb passed the 5' RACE reads through MiXCR, listing each CDR3 protein once. The sample has hundreds of thousands of distinct CDR3 sequences, approximately 25% seen once. This clonotype was counted a few times. Its antigen is unknown. These data were also filed under a second study, of T cells expressing NK-cell markers. That paper states: Dominant NKG2C+ clonotypes accounted for about 1.0-8% of CD8+ T cells in about 6 donors.

This receptor was identified in a woman under 30 in good health. The sample consisted of CD4+ T cells sorted from blood.

CDR3: CAISEVPGRESPLHF. In DNA, the CDR3 is TGTGCCATCAGTGAAGTACCCGGCAGGGAATCACCCCTCCACTTT. The chain has TRBV10-3 and TRBJ1-6; TRBD1 is a possible D gene (5 bases). The CDR3 runs to 15 residues. Trimming took 3 bases from V and 10 from J, leaving 16 bases between them. Germline values: CDR1 ENHRY, CDR2 SYGVKD.